This TCR beta chain was captured by sequencing in a study of blood T cell repertoires in COVID-19. Across the whole study: Sites in the United States, Italy and Spain provided acute and convalescent COVID-19 samples. The cDNA or gDNA used as material had been derived from T cells, B-cell-depleted T cells, or PBMCs.

In the authors' methods: Scientists estimated how many nucleated cells there were by amplifying reference gene primers. Sequencing was performed with immunoSEQ multiplex PCR; in TCRdb, only in-frame clones are kept and a portion is missing. The V and J calls and clone size are taken from that table; D and trimming were inferred from the DNA. The repertoire includes 250,000 to 300,000 clones, approximately 80% of them detected once, and 4% to 4.5% sits in the top ten. The CDR3 runs 12 residues. Germline lookup yields CDR1 SNHLY and CDR2 FYNNEI. V lost 3 bases and J lost 5, with 7 bases in between. V and J are TRBV2 and TRBJ1-2; no reliable D call. The sample was peripheral blood. The TCR was taken from a man aged 60 to 69 with acute or convalescent COVID-19. CDR3 in amino acids: CASSEAGYGYTF. Written as DNA, the CDR3 is TGTGCCAGCAGTGAGGCAGGTTATGGCTACACCTTC.